Below are 2 T cell receptor beta chains sequenced from a single sample in a study of cytomegalovirus exposure and HLA in healthy donors. The PCR contained 60 Vbeta and 13 Jbeta primers. Assay: immunoSEQ multiplex PCR; the TCRdb copy retains only in-frame clones and omits some. The top ten clones hold 4.5% to 5.5% of a sample with under 200,000 clones, around 73% of them seen once. The sample was PBMCs. These receptors were obtained from a woman under 30 in good health and CMV-seropositive.

This sequence joins TRBV7-9 and TRBJ1-4; perhaps TRBD1 as D (6 bases). V was clipped by 4 bases and J by 4 bases, with 13 bases between them. CDR3 length: 15 amino acids. Germline V CDR1 and CDR2: SEHNR, FQNEAQ (reference sequence). The DNA of the CDR3 is TGTGCCAGCAGCTCCTCGACAGGCGATAATGAAAAACTGTTTTTT. Its translation: CASSSSTGDNEKLFF. The whole variable domain, filled in from reference TRBV7-9 and TRBJ1-4, reads DTGVSQNPRHKITKRGQNVTFRCDPISEHNRLYWYRQTLGQGPEFLTYFQNEAQLEKSRLLSDRFSAERPKGSFSTLEIQRTEQGDSAMYLCASSSSTGDNEKLFFGSGTQLSVL.

The chain employs TRBV7-8 and TRBJ2-3, with D possibly being TRBD1 (6 bases). Trimming removed 3 bases from V and 5 bases from J, with 12 bases in between. The germline V gene has CDR1 SGHVS and CDR2 FQNEAQ. The CDR3 is made up of 14 amino acids. The CDR3 coding sequence is TGTGCCAGCAGCTTTGTGGGGGCGATAGATACGCAGTATTTT. Translated: CASSFVGAIDTQYF.